Given below is one T cell receptor (beta chain) in context. Antigen: not known. A much larger clone differs by one base, so this may be a read error. The record originates from a study of T-cell reconstitution after alpha-beta-depleted transplantation in children. Overall study findings and caveats: A year had passed since transplant, and T-cell counts and diversity by then came mostly from newly produced T cells. The study traced high day-60 TCRbeta diversity in some patients to surviving recipient T cells and thymic progenitors. Reportedly, alpha-beta T cells present about two months post-transplant originated from several hundred expanded clones of graft origin.

Unique molecular identifiers were used to barcode this TCRbeta library. MiXCR, run by TCRdb on the PCR reads, gives a single entry per CDR3 protein. The data contain hundreds of thousands of distinct CDR3 sequences, less than 9% of them singletons. The specimen was PBMCs, mostly from graft donor cells, collected 180 days after TCRalphabeta/CD19-depleted stem cell transplant. The clonotype originates from a male patient younger than 18 who had a stem cell transplant for acute lymphoblastic leukemia, so the T cells may come from the graft donor.

CDR3 nucleotides: TGTGTCAGCAGCTTATTTCTGGATGGAAACACCATATATTTT. This codes for CVSSLFLDGNTIYF. This chain uses TRBV7-8 with TRBJ1-3; the D is unclear. This CDR3 has 14 residues. Looked up from germline, CDR1 is SGHVS and CDR2 is FQNEAQ.